This T cell receptor (beta chain) was captured in a study of cytomegalovirus exposure and HLA in healthy donors. V was pared by 4 bases and J by 2 bases, with 3 bases of the junction left unmatched. The CDR3 is 14 residues long. The V gene's germline CDR1 is ENHRY and CDR2 SYGVKD. In the PCR, 60 Vbeta and 13 Jbeta primers were used. Clones were read by immunoSEQ multiplex PCR, and TCRdb kept only the in-frame ones, dropping some. This sample carries a few hundred thousand clones, about 86% of them seen once, and the ten largest clones take 7% to 9%. This clonotype originated in a woman in her sixties or seventies in good health and CMV-seropositive. The specimen sequenced was PBMCs. The J gene is TRBJ2-7, the V gene TRBV10-3, with 9 bases lining up with TRBD2. CDR3 in amino acids: CAISGLAETYEQYF. As DNA, the CDR3 is TGTGCCATCAGTGGACTAGCGGAGACCTACGAGCAGTACTTC.